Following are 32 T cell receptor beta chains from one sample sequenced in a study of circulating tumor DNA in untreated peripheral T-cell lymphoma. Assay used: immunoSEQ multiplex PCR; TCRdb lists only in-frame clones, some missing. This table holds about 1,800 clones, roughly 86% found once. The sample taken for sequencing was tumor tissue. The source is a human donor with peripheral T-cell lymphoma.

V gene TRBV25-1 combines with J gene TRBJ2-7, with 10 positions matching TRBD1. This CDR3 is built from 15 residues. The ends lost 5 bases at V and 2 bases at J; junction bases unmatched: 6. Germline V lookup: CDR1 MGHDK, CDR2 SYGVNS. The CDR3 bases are TGTGCCAGCAGTAACCCCGGGACAGGGGCCTACGAGCAGTACTTC. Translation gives CASSNPGTGAYEQYF.

As DNA, the CDR3 is TGTGCCAGCAGCCCGCGTCCTTGGGTTGACTATGGCTACACCTTC. It yields the protein CASSPRPWVDYGYTF. V gene TRBV7-1 combines with J gene TRBJ1-2; unclear D gene. TRBV7-1 is an open reading frame whose function is uncertain. V was trimmed by 5 bases and J by 3 bases, leaving 16 bases between them. This CDR3 has 15 residues.

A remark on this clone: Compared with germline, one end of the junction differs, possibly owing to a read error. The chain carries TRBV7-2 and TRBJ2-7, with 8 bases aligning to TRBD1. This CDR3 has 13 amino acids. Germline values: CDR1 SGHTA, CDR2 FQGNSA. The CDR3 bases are TGTGCTAGCAGCCCGGACAGGGCCAGCGAGCAGTACTTC. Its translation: CASSPDRASEQYF.

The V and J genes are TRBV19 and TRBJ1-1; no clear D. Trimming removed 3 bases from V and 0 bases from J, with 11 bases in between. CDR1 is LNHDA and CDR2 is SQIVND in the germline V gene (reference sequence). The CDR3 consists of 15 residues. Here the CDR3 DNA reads TGTGCCAGTAGTATGGGCCTTCTTATGAACACTGAAGCTTTCTTT. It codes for CASSMGLLMNTEAFF.

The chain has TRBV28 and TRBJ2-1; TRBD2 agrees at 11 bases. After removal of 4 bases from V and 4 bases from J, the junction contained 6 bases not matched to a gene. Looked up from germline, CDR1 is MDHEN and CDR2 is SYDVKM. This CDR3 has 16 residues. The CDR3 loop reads CASSSISGGAYNEQFF. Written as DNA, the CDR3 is TGTGCCAGCAGTTCCATTAGCGGGGGGGCGTACAATGAGCAGTTCTTC.

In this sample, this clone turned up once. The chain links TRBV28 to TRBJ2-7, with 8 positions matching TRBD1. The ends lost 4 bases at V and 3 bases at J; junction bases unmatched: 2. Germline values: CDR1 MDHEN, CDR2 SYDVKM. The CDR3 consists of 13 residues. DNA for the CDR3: TGTGCCAGCAGTTACGGACAGGGCTACGAGCAGTACTTC. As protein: CASSYGQGYEQYF. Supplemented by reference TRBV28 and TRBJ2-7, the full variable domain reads DVKVTQSSRYLVKRTGEKVFLECVQDMDHENMFWYRQDPGLGLRLIYFSYDVKMKEKGDIPEGYSVSREKKERFSLILESASTNQTSMYLCASSYGQGYEQYFGPGTRLTVT.

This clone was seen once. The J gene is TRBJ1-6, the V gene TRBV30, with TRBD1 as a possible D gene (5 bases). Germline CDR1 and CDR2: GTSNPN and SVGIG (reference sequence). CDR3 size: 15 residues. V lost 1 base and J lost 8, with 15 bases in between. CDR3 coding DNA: TGTGCCTGGAGTGGCCCCGCAGGGTCGGATTCACCCCTCCACTTT. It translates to CAWSGPAGSDSPLHF.

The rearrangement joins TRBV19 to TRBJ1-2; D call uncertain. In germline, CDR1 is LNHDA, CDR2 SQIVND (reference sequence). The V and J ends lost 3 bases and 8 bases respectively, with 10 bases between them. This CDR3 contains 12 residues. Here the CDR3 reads CASSIPLGGYTF. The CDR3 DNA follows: TGTGCCAGTAGTATCCCTCTCGGGGGCTACACCTTC.

The CDR3 loop is CASSFDPGQQRGSTDTQYF. The CDR3 nucleotides are TGTGCCAGCAGTTTCGATCCGGGACAGCAAAGGGGAAGCACAGATACGCAGTATTTT. V usage is TRBV6-8 and J usage is TRBJ2-3; the match to TRBD1 covers 7 bases. The germline V gene encodes CDR1 MNHGY and CDR2 SAAAGT. This CDR3 region has 19 residues. Losses at the gene ends were 4 bases for V and 0 bases for J; bases not matched to a gene: 16.

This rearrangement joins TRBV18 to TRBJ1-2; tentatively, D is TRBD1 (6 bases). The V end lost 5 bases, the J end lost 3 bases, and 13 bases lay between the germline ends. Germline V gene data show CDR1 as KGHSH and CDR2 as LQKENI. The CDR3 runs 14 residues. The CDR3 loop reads CASSSIHRDYGYTF. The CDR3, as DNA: TGTGCCAGCTCATCGATCCACAGGGACTATGGCTACACCTTC.

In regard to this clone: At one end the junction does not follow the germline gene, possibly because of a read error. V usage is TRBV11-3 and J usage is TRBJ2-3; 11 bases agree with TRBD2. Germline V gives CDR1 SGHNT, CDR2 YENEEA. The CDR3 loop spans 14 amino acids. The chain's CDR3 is CASSLLTSGAERDF. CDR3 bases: TGTGCCAGCAGCTTATTGACTAGCGGGGCCGAGAGGGATTTT.

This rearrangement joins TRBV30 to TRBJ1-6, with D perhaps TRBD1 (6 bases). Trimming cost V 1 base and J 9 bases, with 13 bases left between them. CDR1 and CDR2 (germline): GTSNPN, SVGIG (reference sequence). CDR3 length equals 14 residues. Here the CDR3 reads CAWSGAGARSPLHF. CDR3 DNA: TGTGCCTGGAGTGGGGCGGGGGCCCGTTCACCCCTCCACTTT. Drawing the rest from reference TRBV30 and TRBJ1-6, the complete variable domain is SQTIHQWPATLVQPVGSPLSLECTVEGTSNPNLYWYRQAAGRGLQLLFYSVGIGQISSEVPQNLSASRPQDRQFILSSKKLLLSDSGFYLCAWSGAGARSPLHFGNGTRLTVT.

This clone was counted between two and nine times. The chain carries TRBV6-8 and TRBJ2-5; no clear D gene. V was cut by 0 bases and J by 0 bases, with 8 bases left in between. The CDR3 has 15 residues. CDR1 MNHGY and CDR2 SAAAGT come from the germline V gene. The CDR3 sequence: CASSYSTGYQETQYF. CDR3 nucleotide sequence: TGTGCCAGCAGTTACTCGACCGGGTACCAAGAGACCCAGTACTTC.

The CDR3 DNA follows: TGTGCCAGCAGCTTAGTTGGTACCCAAGAGACCCAGTACTTC. Amino acids: CASSLVGTQETQYF. V gene TRBV7-5 combines with J gene TRBJ2-5. TRBV7-5 is recorded as a pseudogene. The CDR3 is 14 residues long.

CDR3 in amino acids: CASSPPDNYQPQHF. The CDR3 DNA follows: TGTGCCAGCTCACCTCCCGACAACTATCAGCCCCAGCATTTT. The chain employs TRBV18 and TRBJ1-5; D unresolved. CDR3 length: 14 residues. The germline gives CDR1 KGHSH, CDR2 LQKENI. Trimming shortened V by 3 bases and J by 5 bases, and 11 bases separated the two germline ends.

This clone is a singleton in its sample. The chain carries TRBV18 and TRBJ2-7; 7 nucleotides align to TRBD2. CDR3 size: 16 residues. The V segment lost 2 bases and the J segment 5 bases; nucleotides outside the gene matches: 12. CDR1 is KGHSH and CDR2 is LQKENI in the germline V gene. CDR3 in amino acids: CASSPITAAGTNEQYF. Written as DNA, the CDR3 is TGTGCCAGCTCACCAATTACAGCTGCAGGGACTAACGAGCAGTACTTC.

This chain's CDR3 is CASSPKQGNTEAFF. CDR3 DNA: TGTGCCAGCTCACCAAAACAGGGGAACACTGAAGCTTTCTTT. The chain joins TRBV18 to TRBJ1-1; maybe TRBD1 (6 bases). Germline CDR1 KGHSH, CDR2 LQKENI. CDR3 length: 14 amino acids. V was trimmed by 2 bases and J by 1 base, leaving 8 bases between them.

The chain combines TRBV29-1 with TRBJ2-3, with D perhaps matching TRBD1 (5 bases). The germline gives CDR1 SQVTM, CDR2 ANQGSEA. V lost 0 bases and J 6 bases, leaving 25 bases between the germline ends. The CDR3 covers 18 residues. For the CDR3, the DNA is TGCAGCGTTGAAGATAGGGGTACTACAGTGTCTCACGAGGATACGCAGTATTTT. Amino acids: CSVEDRGTTVSHEDTQYF.

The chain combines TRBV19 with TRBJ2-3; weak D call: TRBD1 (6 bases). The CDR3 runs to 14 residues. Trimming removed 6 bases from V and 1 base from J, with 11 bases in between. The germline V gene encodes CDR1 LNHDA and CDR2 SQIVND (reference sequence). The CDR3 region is CASRQGGGTDTQYF. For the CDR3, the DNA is TGTGCCAGTAGACAGGGTGGGGGCACAGATACGCAGTATTTT.

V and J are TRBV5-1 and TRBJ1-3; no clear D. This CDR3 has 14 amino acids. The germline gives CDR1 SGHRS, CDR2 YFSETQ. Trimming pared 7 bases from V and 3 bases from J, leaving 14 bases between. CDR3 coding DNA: TGCGCCAGCTCCGAGGGAGGGAGTGGAAACACCATATATTTT. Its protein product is CASSEGGSGNTIYF.

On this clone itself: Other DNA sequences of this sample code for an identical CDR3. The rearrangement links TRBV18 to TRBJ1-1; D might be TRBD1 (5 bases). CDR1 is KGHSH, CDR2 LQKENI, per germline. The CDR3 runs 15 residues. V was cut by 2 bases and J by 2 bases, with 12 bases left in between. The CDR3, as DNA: TGTGCCAGCTCACCAACGGGGCGAAGAAACACTGAAGCTTTCTTT. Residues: CASSPTGRRNTEAFF.

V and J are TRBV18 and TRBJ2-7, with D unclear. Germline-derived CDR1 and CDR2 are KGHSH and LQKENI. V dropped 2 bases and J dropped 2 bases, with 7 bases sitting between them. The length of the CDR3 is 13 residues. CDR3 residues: CASSPSGAYEQYF. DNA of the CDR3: TGTGCCAGCTCACCAAGTGGGGCCTACGAGCAGTACTTC.

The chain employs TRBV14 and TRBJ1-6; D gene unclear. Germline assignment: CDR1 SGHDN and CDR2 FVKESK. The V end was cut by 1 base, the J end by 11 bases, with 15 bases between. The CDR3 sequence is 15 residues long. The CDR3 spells CASSQVRGAGTPLHF. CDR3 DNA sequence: TGTGCCAGCAGCCAAGTCCGGGGAGCGGGGACACCCCTCCACTTT.

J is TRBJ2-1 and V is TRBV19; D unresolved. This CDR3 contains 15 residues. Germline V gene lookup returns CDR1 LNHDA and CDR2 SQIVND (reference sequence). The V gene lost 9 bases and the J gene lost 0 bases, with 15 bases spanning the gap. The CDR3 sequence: CASEPDRSSYNEQFF. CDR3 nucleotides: TGTGCCAGCGAACCCGACCGAAGCTCCTACAATGAGCAGTTCTTC.

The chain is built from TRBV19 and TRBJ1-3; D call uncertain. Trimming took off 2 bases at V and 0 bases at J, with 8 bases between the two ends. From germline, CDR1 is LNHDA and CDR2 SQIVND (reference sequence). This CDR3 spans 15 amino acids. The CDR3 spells CASSISNPSGNTIYF. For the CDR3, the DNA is TGTGCCAGTAGTATATCAAACCCCTCTGGAAACACCATATATTTT.

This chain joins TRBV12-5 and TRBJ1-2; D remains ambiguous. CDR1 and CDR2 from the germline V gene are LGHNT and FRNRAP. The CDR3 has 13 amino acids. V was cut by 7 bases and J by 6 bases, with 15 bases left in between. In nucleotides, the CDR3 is TGTGCTAGTGTAAAGGATGCCTACAATGGCTACACCTTC. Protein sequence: CASVKDAYNGYTF.

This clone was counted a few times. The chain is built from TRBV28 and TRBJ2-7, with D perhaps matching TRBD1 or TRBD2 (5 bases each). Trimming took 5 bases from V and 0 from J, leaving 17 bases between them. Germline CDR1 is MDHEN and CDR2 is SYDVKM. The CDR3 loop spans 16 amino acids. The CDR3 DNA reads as TGTGCCAGCAGTGTCCTCTACGGGACCCTCTCCTACGAGCAGTACTTC. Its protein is CASSVLYGTLSYEQYF. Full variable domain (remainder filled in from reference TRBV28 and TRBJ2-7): DVKVTQSSRYLVKRTGEKVFLECVQDMDHENMFWYRQDPGLGLRLIYFSYDVKMKEKGDIPEGYSVSREKKERFSLILESASTNQTSMYLCASSVLYGTLSYEQYFGPGTRLTVT.

In DNA, the CDR3 is TGTGCCAGTAGTCCACAGGGGACGGCCTACAATGAGCAGTTCTTC. This encodes CASSPQGTAYNEQFF. This chain joins TRBV19 and TRBJ2-1; the match to TRBD1 covers 7 bases. The CDR3 is 15 amino acids. CDR1 and CDR2 (germline): LNHDA, SQIVND (reference sequence). With 5 bases clipped from V and 2 bases from J, the junction kept 6 bases outside the gene matches. The full variable domain, in which reference TRBV19 and TRBJ2-1 provide the parts outside the CDR3, is DGGITQSPKYLFRKEGQNVTLSCEQNLNHDAMYWYRQDPGQGLRLIYYSQIVNDFQKGDIAEGYSVSREKKESFPLTVTSAQKNPTAFYLCASSPQGTAYNEQFFGPGTRLTVL.

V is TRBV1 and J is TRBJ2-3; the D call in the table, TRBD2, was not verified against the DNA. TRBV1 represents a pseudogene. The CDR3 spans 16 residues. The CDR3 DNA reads TGCGCCAGCAGCTCCCAGGATCGGGGGGGCCGAGATACGCAGTATTTT. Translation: CASSSQDRGGRDTQYF.

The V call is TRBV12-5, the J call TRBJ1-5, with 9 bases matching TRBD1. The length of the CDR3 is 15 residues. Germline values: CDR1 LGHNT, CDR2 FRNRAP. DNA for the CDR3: TGTGCCATCAGTGTTGACAGGGGGAGTAATCAGCCCCAGCATTTT. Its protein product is CAISVDRGSNQPQHF.

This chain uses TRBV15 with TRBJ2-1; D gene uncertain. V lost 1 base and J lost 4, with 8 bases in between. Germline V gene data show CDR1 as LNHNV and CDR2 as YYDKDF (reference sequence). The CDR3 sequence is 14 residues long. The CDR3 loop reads CATSRADGYNEQFF. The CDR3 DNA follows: TGTGCCACCAGCAGAGCGGATGGGTACAATGAGCAGTTCTTC.

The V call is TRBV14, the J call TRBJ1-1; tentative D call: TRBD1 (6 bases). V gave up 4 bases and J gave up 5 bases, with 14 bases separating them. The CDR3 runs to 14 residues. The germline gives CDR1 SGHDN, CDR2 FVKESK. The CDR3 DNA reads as TGTGCCAGCAGCCCCAAGGGGGGATATACTGAAGCTTTCTTT. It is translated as CASSPKGGYTEAFF.